These 5 T cell receptor beta chains were all obtained from the same sample, sequenced in a study of blood T cell repertoires in COVID-19 (dated by TCRdb to about 2020). The library relied on the immunoSEQ multiplex PCR assay. The source is immuneACCESS, and TCRdb retained only in-frame sequences with V and J called. Part of the clones is not carried over; for the studies checked, unresolved V genes explain less than half of this, and the remainder is unexplained. Recorded for this sample are about 40,000 clones; about 90% of them occurred a single time. The ten largest clones take up around a sixth of the sample. Material: peripheral blood. All receptors derive from a woman aged 30 to 39 in a cohort sampled during active COVID-19.

The V gene is TRBV7-9, the J gene TRBJ1-1; TRBD1 matches at 8 bases. Germline assignment: CDR1 SEHNR and CDR2 FQNEAQ (reference sequence). The CDR3 runs 15 residues. The V gene end was trimmed by 2 bases and the J gene end by 1 base; junction bases not matched to a gene: 3. CDR3 protein: CASSLSGGRNTEAFF. Written as DNA, the CDR3 is TGTGCCAGCAGCTTATCAGGGGGCAGGAACACTGAAGCTTTCTTT.

The J gene is TRBJ2-2, the V gene TRBV19; D may be TRBD2 (5 bases). The CDR3 has 14 residues. CDR1 LNHDA and CDR2 SQIVND come from the germline V gene (reference sequence). V lost 3 bases to trimming and J lost 5 bases, with 10 bases between them. The CDR3: CASSMDGGTGELFF. The CDR3 nucleotides are TGTGCCAGTAGTATGGACGGCGGGACCGGGGAGCTGTTTTTT.

The V and J genes are TRBV7-9 and TRBJ1-2; no clear D gene. With 5 bases removed from V and 7 bases from J, the gap between germline ends came to 20 bases. The CDR3 is 15 amino acids. Germline V CDR1 and CDR2: SEHNR, FQNEAQ (reference sequence). CDR3 residues: CASSNVKSITSGYTF. CDR3 DNA: TGTGCCAGCAGCAATGTTAAATCCATCACGAGTGGCTACACCTTC. The full variable domain, in which reference TRBV7-9 and TRBJ1-2 provide the parts outside the CDR3, is DTGVSQNPRHKITKRGQNVTFRCDPISEHNRLYWYRQTLGQGPEFLTYFQNEAQLEKSRLLSDRFSAERPKGSFSTLEIQRTEQGDSAMYLCASSNVKSITSGYTFGSGTRLTVV.

This chain links TRBV6-6 with TRBJ2-1, with 8 bases aligning to TRBD2. V gave up 6 bases and J gave up 8 bases; unmatched junction bases: 21. Germline CDR1 and CDR2: MNHNY and SVGAGI (reference sequence). This CDR3 has 18 amino acids. This chain's CDR3 is CASSRNPGLVIRGDEQFF. CDR3 DNA sequence: TGTGCCAGCAGCCGAAACCCGGGACTAGTTATTCGAGGCGATGAGCAGTTCTTC.

The V gene is TRBV7-9, the J gene TRBJ1-4; D remains unclear. V dropped 3 bases and J dropped 5 bases, with 13 bases sitting between them. Germline V gene data show CDR1 as SEHNR and CDR2 as FQNEAQ (reference sequence). This CDR3 region has 15 residues. The CDR3 loop reads CASSFYTQMNEKLFF. The CDR3 DNA is TGTGCCAGCAGCTTTTATACACAGATGAATGAAAAACTGTTTTTT.